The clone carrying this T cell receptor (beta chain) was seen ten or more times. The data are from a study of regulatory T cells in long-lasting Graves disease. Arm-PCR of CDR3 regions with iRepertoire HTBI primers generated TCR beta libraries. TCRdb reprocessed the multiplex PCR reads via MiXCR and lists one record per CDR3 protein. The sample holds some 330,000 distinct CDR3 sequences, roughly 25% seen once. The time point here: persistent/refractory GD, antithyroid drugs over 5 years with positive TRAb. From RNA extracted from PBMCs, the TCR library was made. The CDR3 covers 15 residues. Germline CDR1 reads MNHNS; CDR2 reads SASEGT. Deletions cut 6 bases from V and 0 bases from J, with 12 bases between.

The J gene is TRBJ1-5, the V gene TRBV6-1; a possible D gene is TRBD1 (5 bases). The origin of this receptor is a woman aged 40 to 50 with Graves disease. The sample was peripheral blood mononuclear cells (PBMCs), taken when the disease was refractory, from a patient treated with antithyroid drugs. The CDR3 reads CASRGRSNSNQPQHF. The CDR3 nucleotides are TGTGCCAGCAGGGGACGGTCGAATAGCAATCAGCCCCAGCATTTT.